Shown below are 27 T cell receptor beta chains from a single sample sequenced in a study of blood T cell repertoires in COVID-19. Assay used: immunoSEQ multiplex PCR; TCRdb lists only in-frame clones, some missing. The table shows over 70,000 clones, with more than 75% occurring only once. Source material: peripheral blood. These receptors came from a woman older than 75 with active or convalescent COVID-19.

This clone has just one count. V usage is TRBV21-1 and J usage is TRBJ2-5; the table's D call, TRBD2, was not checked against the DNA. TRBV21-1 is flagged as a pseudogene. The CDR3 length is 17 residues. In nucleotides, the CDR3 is TGTGCCAGCACCGTTGAGGTAGCGGGGGGAAGAATAGAGACCCAGTACTTC. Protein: CASTVEVAGGRIETQYF.

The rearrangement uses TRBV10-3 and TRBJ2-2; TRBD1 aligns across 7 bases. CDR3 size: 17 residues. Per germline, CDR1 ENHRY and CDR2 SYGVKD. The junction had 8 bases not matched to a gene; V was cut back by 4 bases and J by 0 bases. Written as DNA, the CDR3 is TGTGCCATCAGTGCCCCTCAGGGGGTCCCGAACACCGGGGAGCTGTTTTTT. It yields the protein CAISAPQGVPNTGELFF.

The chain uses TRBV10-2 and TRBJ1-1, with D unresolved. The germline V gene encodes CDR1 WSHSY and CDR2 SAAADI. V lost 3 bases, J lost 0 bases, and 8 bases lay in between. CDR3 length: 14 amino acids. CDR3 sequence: CASSDPNMNTEAFF. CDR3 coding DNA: TGCGCCAGCAGTGATCCGAACATGAACACTGAAGCTTTCTTT.

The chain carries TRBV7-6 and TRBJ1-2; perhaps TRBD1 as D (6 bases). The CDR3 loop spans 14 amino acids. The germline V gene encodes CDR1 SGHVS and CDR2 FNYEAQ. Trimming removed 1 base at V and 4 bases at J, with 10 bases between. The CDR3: CASSLGQVAYGYTF. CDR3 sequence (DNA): TGTGCCAGCAGCTTAGGACAGGTGGCCTATGGCTACACCTTC.

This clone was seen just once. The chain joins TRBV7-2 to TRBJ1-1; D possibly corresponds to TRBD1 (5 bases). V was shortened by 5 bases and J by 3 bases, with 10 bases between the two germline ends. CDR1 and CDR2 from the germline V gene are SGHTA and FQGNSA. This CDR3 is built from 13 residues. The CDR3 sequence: CASSPRGDTEAFF. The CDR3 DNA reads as TGTGCCAGCAGCCCCCGGGGGGACACTGAAGCTTTCTTT.

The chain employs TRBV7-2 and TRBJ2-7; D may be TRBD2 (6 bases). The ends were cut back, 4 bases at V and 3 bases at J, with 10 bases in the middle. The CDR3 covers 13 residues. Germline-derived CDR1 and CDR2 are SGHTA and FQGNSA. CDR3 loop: CASSSGLHYEQYF. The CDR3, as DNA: TGTGCCAGCAGCTCGGGACTGCACTACGAGCAGTACTTC.

CDR3 residues: CASSLSGQGSYTF. The CDR3 nucleotides are TGTGCCAGCAGCTTATCGGGACAGGGGAGCTACACCTTC. This chain links TRBV13 with TRBJ1-2; 10 bases are shared with TRBD1. CDR3 length: 13 residues. Trimming took 2 bases from V and 9 from J; bases not matched to a gene: 3. CDR1 is PRHDT and CDR2 is FYEKMQ in the germline V gene (reference sequence). The whole variable domain, filled in from reference TRBV13 and TRBJ1-2, reads AAGVIQSPRHLIKEKRETATLKCYPIPRHDTVYWYQQGPGQDPQFLISFYEKMQSDKGSIPDRFSAQQFSDYHSELNMSSLELGDSALYFCASSLSGQGSYTFGSGTRLTVV.

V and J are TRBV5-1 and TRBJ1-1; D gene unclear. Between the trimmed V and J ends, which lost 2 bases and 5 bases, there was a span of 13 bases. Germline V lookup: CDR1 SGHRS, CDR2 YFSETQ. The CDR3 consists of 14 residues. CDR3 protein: CASSLNPSQTEAFF. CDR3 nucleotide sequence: TGCGCCAGCAGCTTAAACCCATCGCAGACTGAAGCTTTCTTT.

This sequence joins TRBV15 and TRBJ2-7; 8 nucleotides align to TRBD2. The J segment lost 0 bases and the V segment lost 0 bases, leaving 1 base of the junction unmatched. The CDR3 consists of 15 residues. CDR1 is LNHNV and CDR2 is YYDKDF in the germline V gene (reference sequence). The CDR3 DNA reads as TGTGCCACCAGCAGAGACAGCGGGGGCTCCTACGAGCAGTACTTC. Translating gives CATSRDSGGSYEQYF.

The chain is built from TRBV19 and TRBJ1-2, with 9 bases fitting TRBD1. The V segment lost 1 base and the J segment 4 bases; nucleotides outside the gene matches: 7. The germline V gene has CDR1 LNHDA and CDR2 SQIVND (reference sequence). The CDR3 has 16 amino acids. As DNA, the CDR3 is TGTGCCAGTAGTATAGCCGGGACAGGGATTCTCTATGGCTACACCTTC. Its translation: CASSIAGTGILYGYTF.

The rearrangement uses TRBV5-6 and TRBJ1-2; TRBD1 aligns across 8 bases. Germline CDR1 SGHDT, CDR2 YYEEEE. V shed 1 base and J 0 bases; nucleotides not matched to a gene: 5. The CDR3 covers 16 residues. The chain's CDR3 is CASSLPGQGTNYGYTF. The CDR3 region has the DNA TGTGCCAGCAGCTTGCCCGGACAGGGAACTAACTATGGCTACACCTTC.

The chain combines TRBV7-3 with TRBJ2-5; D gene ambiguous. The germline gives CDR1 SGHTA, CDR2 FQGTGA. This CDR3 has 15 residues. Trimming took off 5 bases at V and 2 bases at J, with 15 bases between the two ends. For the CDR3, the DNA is TGTGCCAGCAGCCCGTCGGGTCAATCACAAGAGACCCAGTACTTC. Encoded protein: CASSPSGQSQETQYF.

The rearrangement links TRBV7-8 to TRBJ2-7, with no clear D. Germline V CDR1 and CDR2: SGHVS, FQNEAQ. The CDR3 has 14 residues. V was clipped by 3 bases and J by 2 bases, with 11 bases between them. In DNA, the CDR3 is TGTGCCAGCAGCTTTTCCCACAACCCCTACGAGCAGTACTTC. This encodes CASSFSHNPYEQYF.

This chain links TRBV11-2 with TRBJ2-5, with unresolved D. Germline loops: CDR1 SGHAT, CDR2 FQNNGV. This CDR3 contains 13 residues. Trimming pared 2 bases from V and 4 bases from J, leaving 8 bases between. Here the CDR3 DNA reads TGTGCCAGCAGCTTATTCGCGCGAGAGACCCAGTACTTC. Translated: CASSLFARETQYF.

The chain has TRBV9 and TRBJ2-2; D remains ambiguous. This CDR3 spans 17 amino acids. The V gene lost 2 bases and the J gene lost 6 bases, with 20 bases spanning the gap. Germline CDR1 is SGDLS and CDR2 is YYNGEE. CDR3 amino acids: CASSVHVAQVGAGELFF. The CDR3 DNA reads TGTGCCAGCAGCGTGCATGTAGCTCAAGTGGGTGCCGGGGAGCTGTTTTTT.

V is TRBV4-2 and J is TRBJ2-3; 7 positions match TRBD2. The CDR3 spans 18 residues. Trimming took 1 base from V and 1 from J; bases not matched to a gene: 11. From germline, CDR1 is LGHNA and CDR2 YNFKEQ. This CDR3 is CASSQGPFAGEGTDTQYF. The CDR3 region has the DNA TGTGCCAGCAGCCAAGGACCCTTTGCGGGGGAGGGCACAGATACGCAGTATTTT.

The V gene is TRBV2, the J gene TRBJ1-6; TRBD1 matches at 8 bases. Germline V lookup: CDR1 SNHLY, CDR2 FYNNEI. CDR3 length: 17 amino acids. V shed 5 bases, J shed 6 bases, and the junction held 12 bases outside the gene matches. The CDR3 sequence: CASSFPGTGDSNSPLHF. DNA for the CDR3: TGTGCCAGCAGTTTCCCCGGGACAGGAGATTCTAATTCACCCCTCCACTTT.

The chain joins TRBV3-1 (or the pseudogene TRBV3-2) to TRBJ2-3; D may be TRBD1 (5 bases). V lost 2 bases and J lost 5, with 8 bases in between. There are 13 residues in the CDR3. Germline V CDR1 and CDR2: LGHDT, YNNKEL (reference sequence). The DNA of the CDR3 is TGTGCCAGCAGCCAAAGCAGGGAAGATACGCAGTATTTT. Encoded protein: CASSQSREDTQYF.

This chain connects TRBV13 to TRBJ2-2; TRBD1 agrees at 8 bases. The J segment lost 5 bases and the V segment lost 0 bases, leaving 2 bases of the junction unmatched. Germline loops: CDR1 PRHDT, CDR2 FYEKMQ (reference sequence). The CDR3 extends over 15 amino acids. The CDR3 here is CASSLGDRETGELFF. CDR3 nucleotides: TGTGCCAGCAGCTTAGGGGACAGGGAAACCGGGGAGCTGTTTTTT.

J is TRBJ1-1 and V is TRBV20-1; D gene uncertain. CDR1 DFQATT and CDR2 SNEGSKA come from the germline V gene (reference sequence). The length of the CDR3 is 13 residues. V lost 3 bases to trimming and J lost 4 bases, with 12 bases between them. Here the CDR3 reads CSASRGETTEAFF. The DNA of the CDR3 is TGCAGTGCTAGTCGGGGAGAGACCACTGAAGCTTTCTTT.

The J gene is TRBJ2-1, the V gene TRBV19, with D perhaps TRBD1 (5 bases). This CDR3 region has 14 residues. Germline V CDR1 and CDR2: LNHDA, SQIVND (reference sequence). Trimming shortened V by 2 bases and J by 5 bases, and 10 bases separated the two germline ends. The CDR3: CASSISGHNNEQFF. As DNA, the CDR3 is TGTGCCAGTAGTATATCTGGACATAACAATGAGCAGTTCTTC. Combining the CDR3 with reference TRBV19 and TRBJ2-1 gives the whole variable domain DGGITQSPKYLFRKEGQNVTLSCEQNLNHDAMYWYRQDPGQGLRLIYYSQIVNDFQKGDIAEGYSVSREKKESFPLTVTSAQKNPTAFYLCASSISGHNNEQFFGPGTRLTVL.

The CDR3 DNA is TGCAGTTCTCAGGGGGGCTATGGCTACACCTTC. Protein product: CSSQGGYGYTF. The chain couples TRBV20-1 to TRBJ1-2, with 7 bases fitting TRBD1. V was clipped by 8 bases and J by 4 bases; unmatched bases: 4. The CDR3 spans 11 residues. Germline V lookup: CDR1 DFQATT, CDR2 SNEGSKA (reference sequence).

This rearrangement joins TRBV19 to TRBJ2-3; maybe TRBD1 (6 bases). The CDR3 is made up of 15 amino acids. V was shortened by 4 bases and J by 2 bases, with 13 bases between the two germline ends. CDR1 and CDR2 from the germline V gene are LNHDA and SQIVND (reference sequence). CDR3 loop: CASSRSGHSTDTQYF. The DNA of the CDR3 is TGTGCCAGTAGTAGATCGGGACACTCCACAGATACGCAGTATTTT.

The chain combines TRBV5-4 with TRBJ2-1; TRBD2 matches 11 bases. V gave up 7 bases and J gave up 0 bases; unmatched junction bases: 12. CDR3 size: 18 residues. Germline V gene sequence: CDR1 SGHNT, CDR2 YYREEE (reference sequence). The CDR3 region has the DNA TGTGCCAGCCAGTCCGGACTAGCGGGTGTCGGCTCCTACAATGAGCAGTTCTTC. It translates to CASQSGLAGVGSYNEQFF.

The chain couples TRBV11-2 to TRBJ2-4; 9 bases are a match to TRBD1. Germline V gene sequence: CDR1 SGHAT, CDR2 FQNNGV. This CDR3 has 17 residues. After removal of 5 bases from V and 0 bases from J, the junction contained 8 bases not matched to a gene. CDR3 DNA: TGTGCCAGCAGCAAGTGGGGACAGGGTATAGCCAAAAACATTCAGTACTTC. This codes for CASSKWGQGIAKNIQYF.

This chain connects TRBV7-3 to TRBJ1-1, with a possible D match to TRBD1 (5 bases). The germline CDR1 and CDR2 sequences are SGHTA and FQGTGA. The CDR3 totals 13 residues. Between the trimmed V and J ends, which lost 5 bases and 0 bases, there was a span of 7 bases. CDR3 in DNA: TGTGCCAGCAGCGACAGTTTGAACACTGAAGCTTTCTTT. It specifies CASSDSLNTEAFF.

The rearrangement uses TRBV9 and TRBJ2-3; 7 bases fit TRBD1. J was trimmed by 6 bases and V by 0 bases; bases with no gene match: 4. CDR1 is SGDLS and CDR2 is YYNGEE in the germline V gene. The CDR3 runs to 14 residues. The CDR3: CASSVVGGRDTQYF. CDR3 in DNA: TGTGCCAGCAGCGTAGTAGGGGGCCGCGATACGCAGTATTTT.